These T cell receptor beta chains were read from a single sample in a study of blood T cell repertoires in COVID-19. Sequenced by immunoSEQ multiplex PCR; TCRdb stores in-frame clones only, minus some. The sample lists just over 70,000 clones, about three quarters occurring once. The sample consisted of peripheral blood. Receptors were obtained from a woman aged 70-85 years with acute or convalescent COVID-19. CDR3s include the opening cysteine and the closing phenylalanine or tryptophan. D genes are given only for firm matches. Size tells how often a clone was seen (once, few, many) or the class of an expanded clone, and some rows leave it out.

J: TRBJ2-2; V: TRBV7-3; D: TRBD2; size: once; DNA: TGTGCCAGCAGCTCAGCGGGGGGTAACACCGGGGAGCTGTTTTTT; CDR3: CASSSAGGNTGELFF
J: TRBJ1-3; V: TRBV6-5; D: .; size: .; DNA: TGTGCCAGCAATCCAACAGGGTCTGGAAACACCATATATTTT; CDR3: CASNPTGSGNTIYF
J: TRBJ1-5; V: TRBV28; D: .; size: .; DNA: TGTGCCAGCAGTTTTCCACAGGGTTGGCAGCCCCAGCATTTT; CDR3: CASSFPQGWQPQHF
J: TRBJ2-7; V: TRBV29-1; D: TRBD2; size: .; DNA: TGCAGCGTTGAGAGCCCAGCGGGAGGGGTGGGGGAGCAGTACTTC; CDR3: CSVESPAGGVGEQYF
J: TRBJ1-3; V: TRBV4-3; D: .; size: few; DNA: TGCGCCAGCAGCCAAGAACCAGGCACGGCAGGAAACACCATATATTTT; CDR3: CASSQEPGTAGNTIYF
J: TRBJ1-1; V: TRBV6-2/TRBV6-3; D: .; size: .; DNA: TGTGCCAGCAGTTACTCGATATCTACCACTGAAGCTTTCTTT; CDR3: CASSYSISTTEAFF
J: TRBJ2-4; V: TRBV5-1; D: .; size: .; DNA: TGCGCCAGCAGAGGAACGGGAGTCGCGGCCAAAAACATTCAGTACTTC; CDR3: CASRGTGVAAKNIQYF
J: TRBJ1-1; V: TRBV30; D: .; size: .; DNA: TGTGCCTGGAGCTCGGACAGTAACACTGAAGCTTTCTTT; CDR3: CAWSSDSNTEAFF
J: TRBJ1-1; V: TRBV7-8; D: TRBD1; size: .; DNA: TGTGCCAGCACCCTGATGCCGGGACAGGGGTCTGAAGCTTTCTTT; CDR3: CASTLMPGQGSEAFF
J: TRBJ1-2; V: TRBV7-9; D: .; size: .; DNA: TGTGCCAGCAGCTCAGGACTCAAACCTAACTATGGCTACACCTTC; CDR3: CASSSGLKPNYGYTF
J: TRBJ2-4; V: TRBV19; D: TRBD1; size: .; DNA: TGTGCCAGTAGTATAGCCCCCAAAACAGGGGGAACAGCCAAAAACATTCAGTACTTC; CDR3: CASSIAPKTGGTAKNIQYF
J: TRBJ2-2; V: TRBV6-6; D: TRBD2; size: few; DNA: TGTGCCAGCAGTCCCCGTGATAGCGGGAGTGTGAGTAGAAACACCGGGGAGCTGTTTTTT; CDR3: CASSPRDSGSVSRNTGELFF
J: TRBJ1-2; V: TRBV21-1; D: .; size: many; DNA: TGTGCCAGCTGCCTCGCAGGGCTTGGCTACACCTTC; CDR3: CASCLAGLGYTF
J: TRBJ2-1; V: TRBV15; D: .; size: .; DNA: TGTGCCACCACCGGGGCGGGGTACAATGAGCAGTTCTTC; CDR3: CATTGAGYNEQFF
J: TRBJ1-3; V: TRBV5-4; D: .; size: .; DNA: TGTGCCAGCAGCTTGGAACCGCGGGGAAACACCATATATTTT; CDR3: CASSLEPRGNTIYF
J: TRBJ1-1; V: TRBV18; D: .; size: few; DNA: TGTGCCAGCTCCCCAAATCGGAACACTGAAGCTTTCTTT; CDR3: CASSPNRNTEAFF
J: TRBJ2-1; V: TRBV11-2; D: TRBD1; size: .; DNA: TGTGCCAGCAGCTTAGAGGGGGGCAGGGGGCATGTTGAGCAGTTCTTC; CDR3: CASSLEGGRGHVEQFF
J: TRBJ1-5; V: TRBV28; D: TRBD1; size: .; DNA: TGTGCCAGCAGTTTGCTGGGGGACAGGCGGCCCCAGCATTTT; CDR3: CASSLLGDRRPQHF
J: TRBJ2-7; V: TRBV20-1; D: .; size: few; DNA: TGCAGTGCTAGTCATCCGCCAGGGGGGATCTACGAGCAGTACTTC; CDR3: CSASHPPGGIYEQYF
J: TRBJ1-5; V: TRBV28; D: TRBD1; size: .; DNA: TGTGCCAGCAGTCAACAGGGACAGTCCCAGCATTTT; CDR3: CASSQQGQSQHF
J: TRBJ1-5; V: TRBV19; D: TRBD1; size: .; DNA: TGTGCCAGTAGTACGACAGGGAGTCAGCCCCAGCATTTT; CDR3: CASSTTGSQPQHF
J: TRBJ1-6; V: TRBV2; D: TRBD1; size: .; DNA: TGTGCCAGCAGTGAAATTGGGCAGGGGGCGAGGAATTCACCCCTCCACTTT; CDR3: CASSEIGQGARNSPLHF
J: TRBJ1-3; V: TRBV15; D: .; size: few; DNA: TGTGCCACCAGCAGAGCGAGGGGGAGTTATGGAAACACCATATATTTT; CDR3: CATSRARGSYGNTIYF
J: TRBJ2-5; V: TRBV27; D: TRBD2; size: once; DNA: TGTGCCAGCAGTCAGGCGCGGGAGGGCCCAGAGACCCAGTACTTC; CDR3: CASSQAREGPETQYF
J: TRBJ1-2; V: TRBV10-3; D: .; size: .; DNA: TGTGCCATCAGTGAGTCGGGACCCGGAGGGGACTATGGCTACACCTTC; CDR3: CAISESGPGGDYGYTF
J: TRBJ2-2; V: TRBV19; D: .; size: .; DNA: TGTGCCAGTACCAAACCCCCTAGCGAGAACACCGGGGAGCTGTTTTTT; CDR3: CASTKPPSENTGELFF
J: TRBJ1-1; V: TRBV20-1; D: .; size: few; DNA: TGCAGTGCCTTAGGGGGCACTGAAGCTTTCTTT; CDR3: CSALGGTEAFF
J: TRBJ1-1; V: TRBV6-1; D: .; size: .; DNA: TGTGCCAGCAGTTTTTTAATGGGCAGGACTGAAGCTTTCTTT; CDR3: CASSFLMGRTEAFF
J: TRBJ1-3; V: TRBV4-3; D: .; size: few; DNA: TGCGCCAGCAGCCTCGCGGGGGGAGGAAACACCATATATTTT; CDR3: CASSLAGGGNTIYF
J: TRBJ1-2; V: TRBV5-6; D: .; size: .; DNA: TGTGCCAGCAGCTTGGCCACGGCGGGGGATTTTGTGTGGGGCTACACCTTC; CDR3: CASSLATAGDFVWGYTF
J: TRBJ2-2; V: TRBV7-2; D: .; size: .; DNA: TGTGCCAGCAGCTCGAGCGGGTTTACCACCGGGGAGCTGTTTTTT; CDR3: CASSSSGFTTGELFF
J: TRBJ1-4; V: TRBV7-8; D: .; size: .; DNA: TGTGCCAGCAGCTCCACACCCGGGACATTTAAGACTAATGAAAAACTGTTTTTT; CDR3: CASSSTPGTFKTNEKLFF
J: TRBJ2-7; V: TRBV28; D: TRBD2; size: .; DNA: TGTGCCTACAGCCCATTAGCGGGGTGCTCCTACGAGCAGTACTTC; CDR3: CAYSPLAGCSYEQYF
J: TRBJ2-6; V: TRBV18; D: .; size: .; DNA: TGTGCCAGCTCACCCCGCTCTGGGGCCAACGTCCTGACTTTC; CDR3: CASSPRSGANVLTF
J: TRBJ2-1; V: TRBV6-6; D: .; size: .; DNA: TGTGCCAGCAGCCTTGACTATGAGCAGTTCTTC; CDR3: CASSLDYEQFF
J: TRBJ2-7; V: TRBV6-5; D: .; size: .; DNA: TGTGCCAGCACTCGTGGGACTCCCTACGAGCAGTACTTC; CDR3: CASTRGTPYEQYF
J: TRBJ1-5; V: TRBV19; D: .; size: few; DNA: TGTGCCAGTAGTTCCTTGACGGGTCAGCCCCAGCATTTT; CDR3: CASSSLTGQPQHF
J: TRBJ1-2; V: TRBV7-9; D: TRBD1; size: .; DNA: TGTGCCAGCAGCCCGACAGGGCTTGATAACTATGGCTACACCTTC; CDR3: CASSPTGLDNYGYTF